The rows below give T cell receptor beta chains drawn from one sample of a study of blood T cell repertoires in COVID-19. The assay was immunoSEQ multiplex PCR, and TCRdb's table has in-frame clones only and misses some. The repertoire holds 150,000 to 200,000 clones, with about 82% as singletons. The sample taken for sequencing was peripheral blood. These receptors came from a woman aged 25 to 39 with acute or convalescent COVID-19. Both conserved end residues are part of each CDR3. D genes are given only for firm matches. The size field is filled for only some rows; it gives once, few, many or a size class.

clone_size j_call d_call v_call cdr3_nt cdr3_aa
. TRBJ1-2 . TRBV5-4 TGTGCCAGCACGGTGCTCGAGACTTCTTATGGCTACACCTTC CASTVLETSYGYTF
. TRBJ2-5 . TRBV5-8 TGTGCCAGCAGCTTGGGGCGGGGACAGAGAAAAGAGACCCAGTACTTC CASSLGRGQRKETQYF
. TRBJ1-2 TRBD1 TRBV19 TGTGCCAGTAGTAGGACAGGGGAGGATGGCTACACCTTC CASSRTGEDGYTF
. TRBJ2-1 . TRBV29-1 TGCAGCGTTGGGGGCCGCCAGGACGGCAATGAGCAGTTCTTC CSVGGRQDGNEQFF
few TRBJ2-5 TRBD1 TRBV4-3 TGCGCCAGCAGCCAAGGGGTTATCGGGACAGGGGGCCGAGAGACCCAGTACTTC CASSQGVIGTGGRETQYF
few TRBJ2-3 . TRBV6-5 TGTGCCAGCAAACAAGTGAAGGGGGCAGATACGCAGTATTTT CASKQVKGADTQYF
few TRBJ2-7 TRBD2 TRBV7-2 TGTGCCAGCAGCTTAGGGGCGGGAGCTTACTACGAGCAGTACTTC CASSLGAGAYYEQYF
. TRBJ2-3 . TRBV3-1/TRBV3-2 TGTGCCAGCAGCCAGCGGGGGCGGGGCACAGATACGCAGTATTTT CASSQRGRGTDTQYF
. TRBJ1-2 TRBD1 TRBV18 TGTGCCAGCTCGCAGACAGGGGGATATGGCTACACCTTC CASSQTGGYGYTF
once TRBJ1-2 . TRBV19 TGTGCCAGCCGCCAGGACAGATTTAACTATGGCTACACCTTC CASRQDRFNYGYTF
. TRBJ1-3 TRBD1 TRBV3-1/TRBV3-2 TGTGCCAGCAGCCAAGGGCGGACAGGGGGAAACACCATATATTTT CASSQGRTGGNTIYF
. TRBJ2-7 TRBD1 TRBV5-1 TGCGCCAGCAGCTTGGCCGGGACAGGGGCCTACGAGCAGTACTTC CASSLAGTGAYEQYF
. TRBJ1-2 . TRBV4-1 TGCGCCAGCAGCCAAGGTCCCGTGGGCCAGGGCTACACCTTC CASSQGPVGQGYTF
. TRBJ1-2 . TRBV5-1 TGCGCCAGCAGCTTGTTTGGGGGCGAAGAGGGTGGCTACACCTTC CASSLFGGEEGGYTF
few TRBJ1-2 . TRBV19 TGTGCCAGTAGGGGCGGGGCGGCTCACTCCGGCTACACCTTC CASRGGAAHSGYTF
few TRBJ2-3 . TRBV6-6 TGTGCCACCTTCGGAGTTAGCACAGATACGCAGTATTTT CATFGVSTDTQYF
. TRBJ1-2 . TRBV19 TGTGCCAGTAAATCGGGGAGGGATACCTATGGCTACACCTTC CASKSGRDTYGYTF
. TRBJ1-2 TRBD1 TRBV20-1 TGCAGTGCTAGTAGGACAGGGGTAGGGTATGGCTACACCTTC CSASRTGVGYGYTF
. TRBJ1-4 . TRBV27 TGTGCCAGCAGTGAGGGGGGGCCTAATGAAAAACTGTTTTTT CASSEGGPNEKLFF
. TRBJ1-3 . TRBV3-1/TRBV3-2 TGTGCCAGCAGCCAATCGGCGGGGAACACCATATATTTT CASSQSAGNTIYF
. TRBJ1-6 . TRBV27 TGTGCCAGCAGCAGGGGTGGAGGTTCACCCCTCCACTTT CASSRGGGSPLHF
. TRBJ1-6 TRBD1 TRBV11-1 TGTGCCAGCAGTCGCGACAGGGGCTATAATTCACCCCTCCACTTT CASSRDRGYNSPLHF
. TRBJ2-2 TRBD2 TRBV6-5 TGTGCCAGCAGTTACAGAACTAGCGGGGCCGGGGAGCTGTTTTTT CASSYRTSGAGELFF
once TRBJ2-7 . TRBV7-2 TGTGCCAGCAGCTCTGGAGCGTCAGTCTACGAGCAGTACTTC CASSSGASVYEQYF
once TRBJ2-2 TRBD2 TRBV7-6 TGTGCCAGCAGCCTTTCCCTTAGCGGGAAGAACACCGGGGAGCTGTTTTTT CASSLSLSGKNTGELFF
. TRBJ1-6 TRBD1 TRBV5-6 TGTGCCAGCAGCTTTTCCGGCAGGGGGCTTGGTAATTCACCCCTCCACTTT CASSFSGRGLGNSPLHF
. TRBJ1-2 . TRBV12-3/TRBV12-4 TGTGCCAGCAGTTTGTCGAGAGAGGATGGCTACACCTTC CASSLSREDGYTF
. TRBJ2-7 TRBD1 TRBV11-1 TGTGCCAGCAGCTTAGCGCCCAAGACAGGGCTGTACGAGCAGTACTTC CASSLAPKTGLYEQYF
. TRBJ1-3 TRBD1 TRBV28 TGTGCCAGCAGTTCTACAGGGGTAGAGAACACCATATATTTT CASSSTGVENTIYF
few TRBJ2-1 . TRBV5-6 TGTGCCAGCAGCTTCACAGGGTCCTACAATGAGCAGTTCTTC CASSFTGSYNEQFF
few TRBJ2-7 . TRBV5-4 TGTGCCAGCAGCCCCCGGGGACTTAGCTCCTACGAGCAGTACTTC CASSPRGLSSYEQYF
once TRBJ2-7 . TRBV19 TGTGCCAGTAGTATTGGGGAGAGATCCTCCTACGAGCAGTACTTC CASSIGERSSYEQYF
. TRBJ2-6 . TRBV28 TGTGCCAGCAGTCCCGGGAGCTCTGGGGCCAACGTCCTGACTTTC CASSPGSSGANVLTF
once TRBJ1-3 TRBD1 TRBV14 TGTGCCAGCAGCTTGACAGGGGCTGGAAACACCATATATTTT CASSLTGAGNTIYF
. TRBJ2-7 . TRBV5-4 TGTGCCAGCAGCTTGGGACTCGACTTCGACGCTTACGAGCAGTACTTC CASSLGLDFDAYEQYF
. TRBJ1-5 TRBD1 TRBV2 TGTGCCAGCACGGCACAGGGGGCAGATCAGCCCCAGCATTTT CASTAQGADQPQHF
. TRBJ2-7 . TRBV6-2/TRBV6-3 TGTGCCAGCAGTTCACAAACAATCCCGAACTACGAGCAGTACTTC CASSSQTIPNYEQYF
once TRBJ2-3 TRBD2 TRBV5-1 TGCGCCAGCAGCTTGTCGACTAGCGGGAGTGAGCAGTATTTT CASSLSTSGSEQYF
. TRBJ1-1 . TRBV29-1 TGCAGCGTTGAAGAAGGTGGAGGAAACAGGGCATCTTTCTTT CSVEEGGGNRASFF
. TRBJ2-1 TRBD2 TRBV7-3 TGTGCCAGTTCCTTAGCGGGGGGCTCCCTGGATGAGCAGTTCTTC CASSLAGGSLDEQFF
few TRBJ2-1 TRBD1 TRBV5-1 TGCGCCAGCAGCTTGTCCGGGACAGGACATTCTAATGAGCAGTTCTTC CASSLSGTGHSNEQFF
. TRBJ1-4 TRBD1 TRBV5-4 TGTGCCAGCAGCTTGAATGCAGGGGGTAATGAAAAACTGTTTTTT CASSLNAGGNEKLFF
. TRBJ2-2 . TRBV4-2 TGTGCCAGCAGCCAAGAAGTGGGCAGGAACACCGGGGAGCTGTTTTTT CASSQEVGRNTGELFF
few TRBJ2-5 TRBD1 TRBV6-9 TGTGCCAGCAGACAGGGGGCGCGGGAGACCCAGTACTTC CASRQGARETQYF
few TRBJ1-4 TRBD1 TRBV5-1 TGCGCCAGCAGTTCGGGACAGGGGGCGAAGCCTAATGAAAAACTGTTTTTT CASSSGQGAKPNEKLFF
. TRBJ1-6 TRBD1 TRBV18 TGTGCCAGCTCACCGGTAAGGGACAGGGGTTTCCATAATTCACCCCTCCACTTT CASSPVRDRGFHNSPLHF
. TRBJ2-3 TRBD2 TRBV7-3 TGTGCCAGCAGCCAAGCGGGGGGGCATATAGATACGCAGTATTTT CASSQAGGHIDTQYF
. TRBJ1-1 . TRBV5-1 TGCGCCAGCAGCTTGGATGTCGGCAGGGTGGGCACTGAAGCTTTCTTT CASSLDVGRVGTEAFF
. TRBJ1-6 . TRBV28 TGTGCCAGCAAGCAGGCGAATTCACCCCTCCACTTT CASKQANSPLHF
. TRBJ2-1 . TRBV9 TGTGCCAGCAGCGTTGAACAGTACAATGAGCAGTTCTTC CASSVEQYNEQFF
. TRBJ1-4 TRBD1 TRBV5-1 TGCGCCAGCAGCTTACGGACAGGCCCTAATGAAAAACTGTTTTTT CASSLRTGPNEKLFF
. TRBJ2-5 . TRBV6-6 TGTGCCAGCAGGTGGACACTGGAGACCCAGTACTTC CASRWTLETQYF
. TRBJ2-7 . TRBV12-3/TRBV12-4 TGTGCCAGCAGTTTAGCCAGGGACTACGAGCAGTACTTC CASSLARDYEQYF
. TRBJ2-4 TRBD1 TRBV27 TGTGCCAGCAGTTCCCGACAGGGGGTCAAAAACATTCAGTACTTC CASSSRQGVKNIQYF
. TRBJ1-2 TRBD1 TRBV7-2 TGTGCCAGCAGCTACGACAGGGGTTCTCAATATGGCTACACCTTC CASSYDRGSQYGYTF